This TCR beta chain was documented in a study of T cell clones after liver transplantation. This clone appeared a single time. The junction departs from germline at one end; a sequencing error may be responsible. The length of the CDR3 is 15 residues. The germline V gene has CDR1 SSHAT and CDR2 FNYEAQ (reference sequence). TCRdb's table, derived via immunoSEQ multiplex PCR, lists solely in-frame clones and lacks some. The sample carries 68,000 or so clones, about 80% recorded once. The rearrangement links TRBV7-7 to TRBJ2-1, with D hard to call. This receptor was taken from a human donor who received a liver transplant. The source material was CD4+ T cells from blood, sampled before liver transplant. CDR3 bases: TGTGCTAGCAGCTCGGACCCGAGCTCCTACAATGAGCAGTTCTTC. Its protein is CASSSDPSSYNEQFF.